The clone carrying this T cell receptor (beta chain) was found many times. From RNA transcripts, TCR beta CDR3 regions were amplified. Carried out on the TCR CDR3, a first-round RT-PCR used the HTBI primer set. TCRdb used MiXCR to reprocess the multiplex PCR reads, holding one entry per CDR3 protein. The sample contains a few hundred thousand distinct CDR3 sequences, 12% to 15% of which appear only once. This sample was included in a study of T cells in Graves' hyperthyroidism and ophthalmopathy. The V gene's germline CDR1 is GTSNPN and CDR2 SVGIG (reference sequence). The CDR3 spans 13 residues. V shed 5 bases, J shed 4 bases, and the junction held 7 bases outside the gene matches.

The chain links TRBV30 to TRBJ2-7; 8 bases agree with TRBD1. Sequenced input: blood. The sequence was collected from a woman between 50 and 59 years old with Graves' hyperthyroidism that later progressed to Graves' ophthalmopathy. CDR3 loop: CAWDRDRGYEQYF. CDR3 DNA: TGTGCCTGGGACCGAGACAGGGGATACGAGCAGTACTTC.